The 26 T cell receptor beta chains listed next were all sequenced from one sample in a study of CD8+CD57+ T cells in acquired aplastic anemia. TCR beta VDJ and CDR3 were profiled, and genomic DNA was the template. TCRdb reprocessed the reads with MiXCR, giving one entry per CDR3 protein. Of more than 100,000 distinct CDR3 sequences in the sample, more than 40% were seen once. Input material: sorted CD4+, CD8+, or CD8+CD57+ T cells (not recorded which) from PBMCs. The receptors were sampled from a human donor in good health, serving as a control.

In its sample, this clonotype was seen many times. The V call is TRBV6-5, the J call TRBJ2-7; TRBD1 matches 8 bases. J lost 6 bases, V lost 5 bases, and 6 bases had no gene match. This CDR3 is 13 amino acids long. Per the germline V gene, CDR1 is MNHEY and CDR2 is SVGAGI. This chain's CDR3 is CASSRDRGSEQYF. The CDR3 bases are TGTGCCAGCAGTAGAGACAGGGGAAGCGAGCAGTACTTC.

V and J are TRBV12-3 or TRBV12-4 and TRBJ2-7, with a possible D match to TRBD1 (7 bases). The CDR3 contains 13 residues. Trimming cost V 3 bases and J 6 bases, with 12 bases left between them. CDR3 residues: CASSLAGGGEQYF. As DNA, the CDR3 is TGTGCCAGCAGTTTGGCAGGGGGAGGCGAGCAGTACTTC.

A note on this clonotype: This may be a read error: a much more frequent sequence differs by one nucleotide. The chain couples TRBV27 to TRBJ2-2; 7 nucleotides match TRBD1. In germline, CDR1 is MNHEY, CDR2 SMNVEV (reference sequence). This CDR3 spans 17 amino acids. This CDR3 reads CAISLGWDRANTGELFF. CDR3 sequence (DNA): TGTGCCATCAGTTTGGGATGGGACAGAGCGAACACCGGGGAGCTGTTTTTT.

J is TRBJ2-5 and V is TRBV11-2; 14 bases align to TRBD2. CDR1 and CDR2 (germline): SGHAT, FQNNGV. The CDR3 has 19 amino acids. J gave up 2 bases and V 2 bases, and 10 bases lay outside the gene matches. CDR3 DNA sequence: TGTGCCAGCAGCTTAAATCCGAGGACTAGCGGGGGGACTCAAGAGACCCAGTACTTC. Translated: CASSLNPRTSGGTQETQYF.

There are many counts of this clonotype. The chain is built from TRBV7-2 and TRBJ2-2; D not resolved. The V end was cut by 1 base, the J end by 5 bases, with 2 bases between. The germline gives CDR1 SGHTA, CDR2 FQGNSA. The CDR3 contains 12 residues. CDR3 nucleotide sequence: TGTGCCAGCAGCTTAGAAACCGGGGAGCTGTTTTTT. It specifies CASSLETGELFF.

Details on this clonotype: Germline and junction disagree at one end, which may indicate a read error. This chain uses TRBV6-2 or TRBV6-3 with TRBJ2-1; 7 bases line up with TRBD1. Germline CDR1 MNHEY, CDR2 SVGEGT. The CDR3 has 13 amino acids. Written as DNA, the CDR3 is TGTGCCAGCAGTTACGACAGGGTTTATGAGCAGCTCTTC. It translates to CASSYDRVYEQLF.

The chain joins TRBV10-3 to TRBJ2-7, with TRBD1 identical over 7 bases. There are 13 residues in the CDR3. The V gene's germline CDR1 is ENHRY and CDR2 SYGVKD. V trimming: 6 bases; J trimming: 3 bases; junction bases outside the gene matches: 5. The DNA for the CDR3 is TGTGCCATCAGGGAGAGACAGGGCTACGAGCAGTACTTC. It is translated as CAIRERQGYEQYF.

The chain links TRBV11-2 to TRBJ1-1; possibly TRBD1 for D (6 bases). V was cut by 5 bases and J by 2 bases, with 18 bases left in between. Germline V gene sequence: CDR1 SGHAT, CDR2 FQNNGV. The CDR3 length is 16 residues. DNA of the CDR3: TGTGCCAGCAGCCCCCGGATGACAGGTCTAAACACTGAAGCTTTCTTT. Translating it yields CASSPRMTGLNTEAFF.

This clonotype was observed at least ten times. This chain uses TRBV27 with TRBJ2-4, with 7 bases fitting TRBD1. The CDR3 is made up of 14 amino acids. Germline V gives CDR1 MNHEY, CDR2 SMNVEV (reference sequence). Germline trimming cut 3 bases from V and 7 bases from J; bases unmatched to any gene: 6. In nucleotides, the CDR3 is TGTGCCAGCAGTTTCAGGGGGTCACAGAACATTCAGTACTTC. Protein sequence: CASSFRGSQNIQYF.

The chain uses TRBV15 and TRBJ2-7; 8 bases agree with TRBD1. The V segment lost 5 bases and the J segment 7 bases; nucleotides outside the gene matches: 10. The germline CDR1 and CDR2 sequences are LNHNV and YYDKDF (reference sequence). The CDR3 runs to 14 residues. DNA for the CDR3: TGTGCCACCAGCCTGGGACAGGCTATCAGGGAGCAGTACTTC. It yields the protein CATSLGQAIREQYF.

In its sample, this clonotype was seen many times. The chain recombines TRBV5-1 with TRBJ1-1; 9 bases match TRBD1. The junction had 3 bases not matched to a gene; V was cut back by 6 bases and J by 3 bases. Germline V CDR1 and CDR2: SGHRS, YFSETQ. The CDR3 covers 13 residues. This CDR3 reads CASNRDRDTEAFF. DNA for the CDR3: TGCGCCAGCAACCGGGACAGGGACACTGAAGCTTTCTTT.

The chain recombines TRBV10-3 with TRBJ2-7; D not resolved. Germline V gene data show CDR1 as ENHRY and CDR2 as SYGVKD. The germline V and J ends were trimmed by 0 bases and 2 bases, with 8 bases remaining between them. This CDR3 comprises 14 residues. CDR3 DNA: TGTGCCATCAGTGAGTCTCCCGGCACCTACGAGCAGTACTTC. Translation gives CAISESPGTYEQYF.

CDR3 in amino acids: CAISGGQNYGYTF. Here the CDR3 DNA reads TGTGCCATATCGGGGGGACAGAACTATGGCTACACCTTC. This chain joins TRBV10-3 and TRBJ1-2, with 7 bases fitting TRBD1. The CDR3 extends over 13 amino acids. Trimming took 9 bases from V and 2 from J; bases not matched to a gene: 6. Per germline, CDR1 ENHRY and CDR2 SYGVKD.

The chain's CDR3 is CASSSRTSGSRQETQYF. The CDR3 nucleotides are TGTGCCAGCAGCTCTCGGACTAGCGGGAGCCGACAAGAGACCCAGTACTTC. The chain employs TRBV7-3 and TRBJ2-5; 13 bases match TRBD2. This CDR3 is 17 amino acids long. The V gene end was trimmed by 4 bases and the J gene end by 2 bases; junction bases not matched to a gene: 7. The germline CDR1 and CDR2 sequences are SGHTA and FQGTGA.

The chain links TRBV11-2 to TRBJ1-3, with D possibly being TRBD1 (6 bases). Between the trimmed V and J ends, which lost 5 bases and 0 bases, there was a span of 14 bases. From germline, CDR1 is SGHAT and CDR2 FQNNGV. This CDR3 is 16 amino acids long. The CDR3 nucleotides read TGTGCCAGCAGCAGCTTGGACAGATACTCTGGAAACACCATATATTTT. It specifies CASSSLDRYSGNTIYF. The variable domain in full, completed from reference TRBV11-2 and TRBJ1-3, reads EAGVAQSPRYKIIEKRQSVAFWCNPISGHATLYWYQQILGQGPKLLIQFQNNGVVDDSQLPKDRFSAERLKGVDSTLKIQPAKLEDSAVYLCASSSLDRYSGNTIYFGEGSWLTVV.

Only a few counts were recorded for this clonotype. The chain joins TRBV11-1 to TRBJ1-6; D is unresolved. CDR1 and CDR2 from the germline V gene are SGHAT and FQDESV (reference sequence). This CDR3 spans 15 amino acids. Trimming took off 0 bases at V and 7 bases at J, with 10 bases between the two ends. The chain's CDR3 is CASSLALQWNSPLHF. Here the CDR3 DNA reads TGTGCCAGCAGCTTAGCGTTACAGTGGAATTCACCCCTCCACTTT.

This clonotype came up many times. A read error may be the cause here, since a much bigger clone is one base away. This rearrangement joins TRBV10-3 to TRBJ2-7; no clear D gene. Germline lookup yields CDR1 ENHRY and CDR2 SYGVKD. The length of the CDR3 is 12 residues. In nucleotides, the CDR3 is TGTGCCGTCAGTGAGGCAGCCTACGAGCAGTACTTC. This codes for CAVSEAAYEQYF.

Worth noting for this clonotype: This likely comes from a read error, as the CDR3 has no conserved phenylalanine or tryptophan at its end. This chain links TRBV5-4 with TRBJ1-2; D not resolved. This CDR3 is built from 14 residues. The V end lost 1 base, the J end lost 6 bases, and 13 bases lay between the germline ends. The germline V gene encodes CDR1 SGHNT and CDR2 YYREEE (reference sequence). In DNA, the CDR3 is TGTGCCAGCAGCTTGAACACGGAGAACCATGGCTACACCTCC. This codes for CASSLNTENHGYTS.

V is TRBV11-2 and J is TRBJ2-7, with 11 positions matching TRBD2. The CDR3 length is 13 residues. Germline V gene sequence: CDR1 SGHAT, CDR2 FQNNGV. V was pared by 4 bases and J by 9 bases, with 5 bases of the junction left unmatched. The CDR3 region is CASSSRLAGGQYF. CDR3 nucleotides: TGTGCCAGCAGCTCCCGCCTAGCGGGGGGGCAGTACTTC.

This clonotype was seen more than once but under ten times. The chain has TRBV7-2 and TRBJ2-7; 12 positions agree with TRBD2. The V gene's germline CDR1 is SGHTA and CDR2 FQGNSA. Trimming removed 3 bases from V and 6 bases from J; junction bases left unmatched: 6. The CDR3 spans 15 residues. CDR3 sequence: CASSLTTSGRSEQYF. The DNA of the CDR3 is TGTGCCAGCAGCTTGACGACTAGCGGGAGATCCGAGCAGTACTTC.

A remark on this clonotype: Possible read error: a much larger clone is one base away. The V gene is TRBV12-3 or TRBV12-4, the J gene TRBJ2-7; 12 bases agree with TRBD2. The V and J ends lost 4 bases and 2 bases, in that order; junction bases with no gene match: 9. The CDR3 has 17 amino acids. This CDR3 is CASSYETSGGRAYEQYF. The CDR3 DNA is TGTGCCAGCAGTTACGAGACTAGCGGGGGTCGGGCCTACGAGCAGTACTTC.

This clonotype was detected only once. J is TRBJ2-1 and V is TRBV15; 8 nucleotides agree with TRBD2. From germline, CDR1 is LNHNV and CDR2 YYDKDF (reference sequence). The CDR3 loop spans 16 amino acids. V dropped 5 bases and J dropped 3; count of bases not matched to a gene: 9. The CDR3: CATSDDRGGLYNEQFF. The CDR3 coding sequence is TGTGCCACCAGCGACGACCGGGGGGGACTCTACAATGAGCAGTTCTTC.

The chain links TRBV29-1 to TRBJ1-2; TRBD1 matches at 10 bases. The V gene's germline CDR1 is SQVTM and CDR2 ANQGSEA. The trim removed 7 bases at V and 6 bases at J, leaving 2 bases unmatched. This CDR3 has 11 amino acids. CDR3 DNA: TGCAGCGCTGACAGGGGGCATGGCTACACCTTC. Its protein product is CSADRGHGYTF.

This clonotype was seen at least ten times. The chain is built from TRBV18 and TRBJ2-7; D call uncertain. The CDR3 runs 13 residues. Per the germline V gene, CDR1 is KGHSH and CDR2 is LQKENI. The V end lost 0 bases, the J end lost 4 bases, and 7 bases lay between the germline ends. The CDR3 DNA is TGTGCCAGCTCACCACCTGGAGATTACGAGCAGTACTTC. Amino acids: CASSPPGDYEQYF.

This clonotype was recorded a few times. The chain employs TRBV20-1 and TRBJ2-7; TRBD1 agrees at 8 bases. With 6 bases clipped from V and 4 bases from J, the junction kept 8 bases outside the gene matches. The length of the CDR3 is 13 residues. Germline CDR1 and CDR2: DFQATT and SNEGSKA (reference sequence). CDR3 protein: CSAPRTGRYEQYF. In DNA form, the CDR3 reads TGCAGTGCCCCCCGGACAGGGAGATACGAGCAGTACTTC.

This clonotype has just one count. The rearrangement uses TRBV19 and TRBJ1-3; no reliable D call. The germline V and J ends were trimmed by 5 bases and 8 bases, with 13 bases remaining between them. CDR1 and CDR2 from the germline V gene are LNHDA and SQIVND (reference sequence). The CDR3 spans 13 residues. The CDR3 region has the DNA TGTGCCAGTAGTTGGACCTATACGGACACCATATATTTT. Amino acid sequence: CASSWTYTDTIYF.